Reported below is one TCR beta chain. The antigen is undetermined. Trimming cost V 0 bases and J 7 bases; bases outside gene matches: 11. CDR3 length: 16 residues. Germline V gene data show CDR1 as DFQATT and CDR2 as SNEGSKA (reference sequence). This sample was taken from a study of vaccination and CD4 T cells after COVID-19. The Oncomine TCR Beta short-read assay was applied to DNA of cultured CD4+ T cells. DNA came from CD4+ T cells after culture. TCRdb reanalysed the PCR reads using MiXCR and keeps one entry per CDR3 protein. Among roughly 20,000 distinct CDR3 sequences, around 50% were seen once, and the ten largest hold about 7%. Treatment described: approximately nine-day PBMC culture with coronavirus spike peptide pools or control peptides (ViraFEST assay). Culture of approximately 2 million PBMCs per well took place with about 9 IU/ml IL-2 and roughly 10 ug/ml peptide pools.

Sequenced sample: CD4+ T cells from blood, cultured in vitro. The receptor was derived from a human donor who had recovered from COVID-19. The chain couples TRBV20-1 to TRBJ2-2, with 7 bases lining up with TRBD2. The DNA of the CDR3 is TGCAGTGCTAGAGATAGGCGGGGGACCCGGGGCGGGGAGCTGTTTTTT. This encodes CSARDRRGTRGGELFF.